The rows below give T cell receptor beta chains drawn from one sample of a study of CD8+ T cells in alopecia areata. Clones were read by immunoSEQ multiplex PCR, and TCRdb kept only the in-frame ones, dropping some. This sample has 95,000 to 100,000 clones, with about three fifths found just once. The sequencing here drew on CD8+ T cells sorted from blood, taken between weeks 55 and 65, from a patient treated with tofacitinib. All receptors come from a human donor with alopecia areata. CDR3s include the opening cysteine and the closing phenylalanine or tryptophan. Each record gives: V gene, J gene, CDR3 length, D gene, clone size, CDR3 protein, CDR3 DNA. The D gene is left open where the match is weak. For some rows the clone size is stated as once, few or many, or as a class when expanded; others skip it.

v_gene: TRBV4-2; j_gene: TRBJ2-3; len: 12; d_gene: .; abundance: few; CDR3aa: CASSHSPDTQYF; CDR3nt: TGTGCCAGCAGCCACTCCCCAGATACGCAGTATTTT
v_gene: TRBV19; j_gene: TRBJ1-2; len: 13; d_gene: .; abundance: .; CDR3aa: CASSLAGNYGYTF; CDR3nt: TGTGCCAGTAGTTTGGCAGGGAATTATGGCTACACCTTC
v_gene: TRBV5-6; j_gene: TRBJ2-2; len: 18; d_gene: .; abundance: .; CDR3aa: CASSFSTPRIADTGELFF; CDR3nt: TGTGCCAGCAGCTTCAGCACCCCTAGAATCGCGGACACCGGGGAGCTGTTTTTT
v_gene: TRBV13; j_gene: TRBJ1-1; len: 13; d_gene: .; abundance: .; CDR3aa: CASNGAMNTEAFF; CDR3nt: TGTGCCAGCAACGGGGCCATGAACACTGAAGCTTTCTTT
v_gene: TRBV7-6; j_gene: TRBJ2-1; len: 16; d_gene: .; abundance: .; CDR3aa: CASSTRKGPTYNEQFF; CDR3nt: TGTGCCAGCAGCACCCGAAAGGGACCTACCTACAATGAGCAGTTCTTC
v_gene: TRBV29-1; j_gene: TRBJ2-5; len: 15; d_gene: .; abundance: few; CDR3aa: CSVEDRERIQETQYF; CDR3nt: TGCAGCGTTGAAGATCGGGAGCGTATACAAGAGACCCAGTACTTC
v_gene: TRBV27; j_gene: TRBJ2-1; len: 15; d_gene: .; abundance: few; CDR3aa: CASSFSQGLFYEQFF; CDR3nt: TGTGCCAGCAGTTTCTCTCAGGGTTTATTTTATGAGCAGTTCTTC
v_gene: TRBV7-9; j_gene: TRBJ2-7; len: 14; d_gene: .; abundance: .; CDR3aa: CASSLGRRTYEQYF; CDR3nt: TGTGCCAGCAGCTTAGGCAGGAGAACCTACGAGCAGTACTTC
v_gene: TRBV13; j_gene: TRBJ1-1; len: 13; d_gene: .; abundance: .; CDR3aa: CASSLARGDEAFF; CDR3nt: TGTGCCAGCAGCTTAGCCAGGGGCGATGAAGCTTTCTTT
v_gene: TRBV6-4; j_gene: TRBJ2-2; len: 14; d_gene: .; abundance: .; CDR3aa: CASSSDLNTGELFF; CDR3nt: TGTGCCAGCAGTTCGGACTTAAACACCGGGGAGCTGTTTTTT
v_gene: TRBV7-9; j_gene: TRBJ1-2; len: 11; d_gene: .; abundance: .; CDR3aa: CASSSHYGYTF; CDR3nt: TGTGCCAGCAGCTCCCATTATGGCTACACCTTC
v_gene: TRBV30; j_gene: TRBJ1-3; len: 11; d_gene: .; abundance: .; CDR3aa: CAGQQGNTIYF; CDR3nt: TGTGCCGGCCAACAGGGAAACACCATATATTTT
v_gene: TRBV4-1; j_gene: TRBJ1-2; len: 15; d_gene: TRBD1; abundance: .; CDR3aa: CASSQVGTGNYGYTF; CDR3nt: TGCGCCAGCAGCCAAGTTGGGACAGGGAACTATGGCTACACCTTC
v_gene: TRBV9; j_gene: TRBJ2-1; len: 13; d_gene: .; abundance: .; CDR3aa: CASSAGSYNEQFF; CDR3nt: TGTGCCAGCAGCGCAGGATCCTACAATGAGCAGTTCTTC
v_gene: TRBV9; j_gene: TRBJ2-2; len: 14; d_gene: .; abundance: .; CDR3aa: CASSPPPNTGELFF; CDR3nt: TGTGCCAGCAGCCCTCCGCCGAACACCGGGGAGCTGTTTTTT
v_gene: TRBV7-9; j_gene: TRBJ2-7; len: 15; d_gene: .; abundance: .; CDR3aa: CASSLDAVGGDEQYF; CDR3nt: TGTGCCAGCAGCTTAGACGCGGTTGGGGGCGACGAGCAGTACTTC
v_gene: TRBV27; j_gene: TRBJ1-4; len: 17; d_gene: .; abundance: few; CDR3aa: CASSTASGPPFLEKLFF; CDR3nt: TGTGCCAGCAGTACCGCCTCCGGGCCGCCTTTTTTGGAAAAACTGTTTTTT
v_gene: TRBV4-1; j_gene: TRBJ2-7; len: 13; d_gene: .; abundance: .; CDR3aa: CASSRDSSYEQYF; CDR3nt: TGCGCCAGCAGCCGAGACAGCTCCTACGAGCAGTACTTC
v_gene: TRBV30; j_gene: TRBJ2-5; len: 15; d_gene: .; abundance: .; CDR3aa: CAWSKALGPQETQYF; CDR3nt: TGTGCCTGGAGCAAGGCTCTGGGTCCCCAAGAGACCCAGTACTTC
v_gene: TRBV5-6; j_gene: TRBJ1-2; len: 12; d_gene: .; abundance: .; CDR3aa: CASSWGDDGYTF; CDR3nt: TGTGCCAGCAGCTGGGGGGACGATGGCTACACCTTC
v_gene: TRBV9; j_gene: TRBJ1-2; len: 13; d_gene: TRBD1; abundance: few; CDR3aa: CASSVGQGDGYTF; CDR3nt: TGTGCCAGCAGCGTAGGACAGGGTGATGGCTACACCTTC
v_gene: TRBV7-2; j_gene: TRBJ2-5; len: 15; d_gene: .; abundance: .; CDR3aa: CASSSTTSLQETQYF; CDR3nt: TGTGCCAGCAGCTCAACCACTAGCCTGCAAGAGACCCAGTACTTC
v_gene: TRBV2; j_gene: TRBJ2-5; len: 12; d_gene: .; abundance: .; CDR3aa: CASQANTRTQYF; CDR3nt: TGTGCCAGCCAGGCCAACACCCGGACCCAGTACTTC
v_gene: TRBV15; j_gene: TRBJ1-2; len: 15; d_gene: .; abundance: once; CDR3aa: CATSRTGGSRYGYTF; CDR3nt: TGTGCCACCAGCAGAACGGGGGGCAGTAGATATGGCTACACCTTC
v_gene: TRBV10-3; j_gene: TRBJ2-5; len: 15; d_gene: .; abundance: .; CDR3aa: CAISESRTTKETQYF; CDR3nt: TGTGCCATCAGTGAGTCAAGGACAACCAAAGAGACCCAGTACTTC
v_gene: TRBV27; j_gene: TRBJ1-1; len: 15; d_gene: TRBD1; abundance: once; CDR3aa: CASSLAGTGVTEAFF; CDR3nt: TGTGCCAGCAGTTTGGCCGGGACAGGGGTCACTGAAGCTTTCTTT
v_gene: TRBV29-1; j_gene: TRBJ2-5; len: 14; d_gene: TRBD2; abundance: few; CDR3aa: CSYNRDRGGETQYF; CDR3nt: TGCAGCTACAACCGGGACCGCGGGGGAGAGACCCAGTACTTC
v_gene: TRBV5-8; j_gene: TRBJ1-1; len: 15; d_gene: TRBD1; abundance: .; CDR3aa: CASSTDRGVNTEAFF; CDR3nt: TGTGCCAGCAGCACGGACAGGGGGGTGAACACTGAAGCTTTCTTT
v_gene: TRBV7-2; j_gene: TRBJ2-2; len: 13; d_gene: .; abundance: .; CDR3aa: CASSALGPGELFF; CDR3nt: TGTGCCAGCAGCGCCTTGGGTCCCGGGGAGCTGTTTTTT
v_gene: TRBV7-9; j_gene: TRBJ1-5; len: 12; d_gene: .; abundance: .; CDR3aa: CASSLGNQPQHF; CDR3nt: TGTGCCAGCAGCTTAGGCAATCAGCCCCAGCATTTT
v_gene: TRBV30; j_gene: TRBJ2-2; len: 15; d_gene: .; abundance: few; CDR3aa: CAWGGEVLNTGELFF; CDR3nt: TGTGCCTGGGGAGGGGAGGTTCTGAACACCGGGGAGCTGTTTTTT
v_gene: TRBV12-5; j_gene: TRBJ1-2; len: 14; d_gene: TRBD1; abundance: .; CDR3aa: CASGLGQGNYGYTF; CDR3nt: TGTGCTAGTGGTTTAGGACAGGGGAACTATGGCTACACCTTC
v_gene: TRBV4-1; j_gene: TRBJ1-2; len: 14; d_gene: TRBD1; abundance: many; CDR3aa: CASSQGPTGDGYTF; CDR3nt: TGCGCCAGCAGCCAAGGGCCCACAGGGGATGGCTACACCTTC
v_gene: TRBV18; j_gene: TRBJ2-7; len: 14; d_gene: .; abundance: .; CDR3aa: CASSPVTSSYEQYF; CDR3nt: TGTGCCAGCTCACCAGTGACTAGCTCCTACGAGCAGTACTTC
v_gene: TRBV29-1; j_gene: TRBJ2-1; len: 17; d_gene: TRBD1; abundance: few; CDR3aa: CSVFADFGGTGDPLQFF; CDR3nt: TGCAGCGTTTTCGCGGATTTCGGGGGGACAGGGGACCCCCTACAGTTCTTC
v_gene: TRBV30; j_gene: TRBJ2-5; len: 13; d_gene: TRBD2; abundance: .; CDR3aa: CAASGGASETQYF; CDR3nt: TGTGCCGCCTCCGGGGGGGCAAGTGAGACCCAGTACTTC
v_gene: TRBV2; j_gene: TRBJ1-1; len: 15; d_gene: TRBD1; abundance: .; CDR3aa: CASIRDSSRNTEAFF; CDR3nt: TGTGCCAGCATAAGGGACAGCTCAAGGAACACTGAAGCTTTCTTT
v_gene: TRBV5-6; j_gene: TRBJ2-7; len: 15; d_gene: TRBD1; abundance: .; CDR3aa: CASSPHRDSPYEQYF; CDR3nt: TGTGCCAGCAGCCCCCACCGGGACAGCCCCTACGAGCAGTACTTC
v_gene: TRBV12-2; j_gene: TRBJ2-7; len: 14; d_gene: .; abundance: .; CDR3aa: CASRLDSYHTEQYF; CDR3nt: TGTGCAAGTCGCCTAGACAGTTACCATACCGAGCAGTACTTC
v_gene: TRBV30; j_gene: TRBJ2-1; len: 14; d_gene: TRBD2; abundance: once; CDR3aa: CAWGSGTSYNEQFF; CDR3nt: TGTGCCTGGGGAAGCGGGACCTCCTACAATGAGCAGTTCTTC
v_gene: TRBV5-6; j_gene: TRBJ2-2; len: 12; d_gene: .; abundance: .; CDR3aa: CASSLGAGELFF; CDR3nt: TGTGCCAGCAGCTTAGGGGCCGGGGAGCTGTTTTTT
v_gene: TRBV12-5; j_gene: TRBJ1-1; len: 15; d_gene: .; abundance: few; CDR3aa: CASGLQKNMNTEAFF; CDR3nt: TGTGCTAGTGGTCTCCAGAAGAACATGAACACTGAAGCTTTCTTT